The 11 T cell receptor beta chains below were found in one sample sequenced in a study of blood T cell repertoires in COVID-19. TCRdb's table, derived via immunoSEQ multiplex PCR, lists solely in-frame clones and lacks some. In the table there are 300,000 to 350,000 clones, about four fifths of which are singletons. Sequencing was carried out using peripheral blood. All receptors derive from a man aged 30-40 years with active or convalescent COVID-19.

The chain joins TRBV7-3 to TRBJ1-2; D remains ambiguous. V lost 1 base to trimming and J lost 5 bases, with 14 bases between them. CDR1 is SGHTA and CDR2 is FQGTGA in the germline V gene. The CDR3 has 15 residues. CDR3 in amino acids: CASSLRQVSSYGYTF. As DNA, the CDR3 is TGTGCCAGCAGCTTAAGACAAGTGTCCTCTTATGGCTACACCTTC.

The CDR3 DNA reads as TGTGCCAGCAGTGGGGGCAGAGATAATGAAAAACTGTTTTTT. Translation: CASSGGRDNEKLFF. The chain employs TRBV25-1 and TRBJ1-4, with a possible D match to TRBD1 (5 bases). The CDR3 runs to 14 residues. V lost 4 bases to trimming and J lost 4 bases, with 10 bases between them. Germline V gives CDR1 MGHDK, CDR2 SYGVNS.

The chain recombines TRBV6-5 with TRBJ2-7; the match to TRBD2 covers 9 bases. The V gene end was trimmed by 6 bases and the J gene end by 3 bases; junction bases not matched to a gene: 6. This CDR3 is 14 amino acids long. CDR1 and CDR2 (germline): MNHEY, SVGAGI. CDR3 sequence (DNA): TGTGCCAGCAGCAGCGGGAGGTTACGCTACGAGCAGTACTTC. Its translation: CASSSGRLRYEQYF.

CDR3 bases: TGCAGCGTTGTAGCGGGAACCAATCAGCCCCAGCATTTT. This sequence encodes CSVVAGTNQPQHF. J is TRBJ1-5 and V is TRBV29-1; D not certain. Germline values: CDR1 SQVTM, CDR2 ANQGSEA. Deletions cut 4 bases from V and 3 bases from J, with 10 bases between. The CDR3 length is 13 residues.

CDR3 sequence reads: CASSQDPNPMDTQYF. In DNA form, the CDR3 reads TGCGCCAGCAGCCAAGATCCCAACCCTATGGATACGCAGTATTTT. The chain combines TRBV4-3 with TRBJ2-3; D remains ambiguous. Between the trimmed V and J ends, which lost 0 bases and 6 bases, there was a span of 13 bases. CDR3 length equals 15 residues. CDR1 and CDR2 (germline): LGHNA, YSLEER.

The gene calls are TRBV5-1 and TRBJ2-2; perhaps TRBD2 as D (5 bases). CDR3 size: 14 residues. The V gene's germline CDR1 is SGHRS and CDR2 YFSETQ. The V end was cut by 3 bases, the J end by 5 bases, with 11 bases between. The CDR3 region is CASSWTPITGELFF. The CDR3 nucleotides are TGCGCCAGCAGCTGGACTCCTATTACCGGGGAGCTGTTTTTT.

This clone was seen a few times. The rearrangement links TRBV6-1 to TRBJ2-7; 14 nucleotides align to TRBD2. V was pared by 1 base and J by 4 bases, with 0 bases of the junction left unmatched. CDR1 and CDR2 from the germline V gene are MNHNS and SASEGT. The CDR3 has 15 residues. The CDR3 protein is CASSEGTSGGYEQYF. The CDR3 DNA reads TGTGCCAGCAGTGAAGGGACTAGCGGGGGGTACGAGCAGTACTTC.

The sample holds one count of this clone. The genes are TRBV2 and TRBJ1-3; no firm D call. Trimming removed 4 bases from V and 0 bases from J, with 10 bases in between. This CDR3 has 15 residues. Germline CDR1 and CDR2: SNHLY and FYNNEI. CDR3 in DNA: TGTGCCAGCAGTGCCACAGCCTACTCTGGAAACACCATATATTTT. Translating it yields CASSATAYSGNTIYF.

This clone is judged medium-sized. The V gene is TRBV5-4, the J gene TRBJ2-7; 9 bases are a match to TRBD1. Unmatched junction bases numbered 3, after V lost 4 bases and J lost 1 base. The V gene's germline CDR1 is SGHNT and CDR2 YYREEE (reference sequence). The CDR3 loop spans 14 amino acids. The CDR3 sequence is CASSRGTGSYEQYF. The CDR3 nucleotides are TGTGCCAGCAGCCGCGGGACAGGGTCCTACGAGCAGTACTTC. The complete variable domain, with remaining parts taken from reference TRBV5-4 and TRBJ2-7, reads ETGVTQSPTHLIKTRGQQVTLRCSSQSGHNTVSWYQQALGQGPQFIFQYYREEENGRGNFPPRFSGLQFPNYSSELNVNALELDDSALYLCASSRGTGSYEQYFGPGTRLTVT.

The chain employs TRBV28 and TRBJ1-4; perhaps TRBD1 as D (5 bases). Germline V gene sequence: CDR1 MDHEN, CDR2 SYDVKM. The CDR3 contains 13 residues. V lost 2 bases to trimming and J lost 8 bases, with 9 bases between them. The DNA of the CDR3 is TGTGCCAGCAGTTTACAGGGTTGGGAAAAACTGTTTTTT. As protein: CASSLQGWEKLFF.

The J gene is TRBJ2-7, the V gene TRBV20-1; 12 positions match TRBD2. The CDR3 runs 15 residues. Germline loops: CDR1 DFQATT, CDR2 SNEGSKA (reference sequence). Losses at the gene ends were 3 bases for V and 5 bases for J; bases not matched to a gene: 8. CDR3: CSASQLAGGVHEQYF. CDR3 DNA sequence: TGCAGTGCTAGTCAACTAGCGGGGGGAGTCCACGAGCAGTACTTC.